Each of the 9 T cell receptor beta chains below was sequenced from the same sample in a study of neurological immune-mediated disorders (dated by TCRdb to about 2019). Library creation used 5' RACE. Sequencing instrument: Illumina HiSeq 2500. The public sequencing data were trimmed at Q25 with fastp and processed into clonotypes with MiXCR by TCRdb, which kept only in-frame beta chains. Every entry covers one CDR3 protein and lists the most common genes and DNA from its rows. This sample is represented by 65,000 to 75,000 distinct CDR3 sequences; approximately 5.3% of them were singletons. About 5.3% of the sample is taken by the ten largest. The sequencing input was PBMCs. These receptors all stem from a human donor with multiple sclerosis. The donor label of this sample is uncertain.

This clonotype showed up many times. The rearrangement links TRBV7-2 to TRBJ2-7; 8 bases match TRBD2. Germline CDR1 SGHTA, CDR2 FQGNSA. Trimming at V came to 7 bases and at J to 0 bases, leaving 2 bases not matched to a gene. The CDR3 spans 13 residues. The CDR3 is CASTLAASYEQYF. Here the CDR3 DNA reads TGTGCCAGCACACTAGCGGCCTCCTACGAGCAGTACTTC.

This clonotype was counted at least ten times. The rearrangement joins TRBV24-1 to TRBJ1-1; D gene unclear. The germline V gene encodes CDR1 KGHDR and CDR2 SFDVKD. This CDR3 comprises 13 residues. V was pared by 4 bases and J by 6 bases, with 11 bases between. The CDR3 protein is CATSEGVGAEAFF. The CDR3 DNA reads TGTGCCACCAGTGAGGGTGTCGGAGCTGAAGCTTTCTTT.

This clonotype was observed many times. This sequence joins TRBV7-8 and TRBJ2-7; D may be TRBD1 (6 bases). V was clipped by 5 bases and J by 3 bases, with 14 bases between them. Germline V lookup: CDR1 SGHVS, CDR2 FQNEAQ. This CDR3 is 14 amino acids long. CDR3 amino acids: CASSHDRNYYEQYF. The CDR3 coding sequence is TGTGCCAGCAGCCACGACAGGAATTACTACGAGCAGTACTTC.

This clonotype was counted ten times or more. This rearrangement joins TRBV9 to TRBJ1-2; a possible D gene is TRBD1 (6 bases). The CDR3 runs 14 residues. The germline V gene encodes CDR1 SGDLS and CDR2 YYNGEE. Trimming left V 2 bases short and J 4 bases short, with 12 bases between. CDR3 sequence reads: CASSVTPDSYGYTF. CDR3 DNA sequence: TGTGCCAGCAGCGTCACCCCGGACAGCTATGGCTACACCTTC.

This chain links TRBV7-9 with TRBJ1-2; D remains ambiguous. This CDR3 has 13 residues. Trimming removed 2 bases at V and 3 bases at J, with 7 bases between. The V gene's germline CDR1 is SEHNR and CDR2 FQNEAQ (reference sequence). CDR3 sequence (DNA): TGTGCCAGCAGCTTATCTGGGGACTATGGCTACACCTTC. Its translation is CASSLSGDYGYTF. Using reference TRBV7-9 and TRBJ1-2 for the parts outside the CDR3, the full variable domain is DTGVSQNPRHKITKRGQNVTFRCDPISEHNRLYWYRQTLGQGPEFLTYFQNEAQLEKSRLLSDRFSAERPKGSFSTLEIQRTEQGDSAMYLCASSLSGDYGYTFGSGTRLTVV.

The sample holds a few counts of this clonotype. This chain connects TRBV2 to TRBJ1-1; 10 bases are shared with TRBD1. CDR1 is SNHLY, CDR2 FYNNEI, per germline. The V segment lost 6 bases and the J segment 2 bases; nucleotides outside the gene matches: 12. The CDR3 has 17 amino acids. The chain's CDR3 is CASRVLETGGTNTEAFF. In DNA form, the CDR3 reads TGTGCCAGCAGGGTTCTGGAGACAGGGGGCACTAACACTGAAGCTTTCTTT.

At least ten counts were recorded for this clonotype. The chain uses TRBV20-1 and TRBJ1-1; D gene uncertain. The CDR3 has 18 amino acids. The V gene lost 2 bases and the J gene lost 1 base, with 23 bases spanning the gap. The V gene's germline CDR1 is DFQATT and CDR2 SNEGSKA (reference sequence). CDR3 nucleotides: TGCAGTGCTAGATCTTTAATGGGGAGGGAAAAACCGAACACTGAAGCTTTCTTT. It specifies CSARSLMGREKPNTEAFF.

This clonotype was counted many times. V and J are TRBV20-1 and TRBJ2-7, with D perhaps TRBD1 (5 bases). The V gene lost 5 bases and the J gene lost 0 bases, with 14 bases spanning the gap. Per the germline V gene, CDR1 is DFQATT and CDR2 is SNEGSKA (reference sequence). The CDR3 loop spans 14 amino acids. The CDR3 DNA is TGCAGTGCTTCCAAGACAGTCAACTCCTACGAGCAGTACTTC. Its translation: CSASKTVNSYEQYF.

This clonotype occurred a few times. This sequence joins TRBV19 and TRBJ2-7; D gene unclear. V lost 5 bases and J 7 bases, leaving 21 bases between the germline ends. Germline values: CDR1 LNHDA, CDR2 SQIVND (reference sequence). CDR3 length: 15 residues. This CDR3 is CASSAPTTGSREQYF. CDR3 coding DNA: TGTGCCAGTAGTGCCCCCACGACGGGCTCTCGGGAGCAGTACTTC.